These T cell receptor beta chains were read from a single sample in a study of blood T cell repertoires in COVID-19. Repertoires were generated with immunoSEQ multiplex PCR, while TCRdb's copy carries only in-frame clones and drops some. The sample has 70,000 to 90,000 clones; around 87% are singletons. The sequencing input was peripheral blood. All receptors come from an older man with active or convalescent COVID-19. Each CDR3 is given with its conserved first and last residue. A D gene is named only where the DNA matches it firmly. Size values are once, few and many counts, or a class for expanded clones, and some rows have none.

clone_size	v_call	j_call	d_call	cdr3_nt	cdr3_aa
.	TRBV3-1/TRBV3-2	TRBJ1-2	.	TGTGCCAGCAGCCCGGGACATAACTATGGCTACACCTTC	CASSPGHNYGYTF
.	TRBV5-1	TRBJ2-2	TRBD1	TGCGCCAGCAGCCGCCGACAGGGTGCCACCGGGGAGCTGTTTTTT	CASSRRQGATGELFF
.	TRBV5-1	TRBJ1-3	.	TGCGCCAGCAGCCCTGGCGGGGCCGGGGGTGACACCATATATTTT	CASSPGGAGGDTIYF
.	TRBV2	TRBJ2-1	.	TGTGCCAGCAGTGCACAGACGAGCTCCTACAATGAGCAGTTCTTC	CASSAQTSSYNEQFF
.	TRBV3-1/TRBV3-2	TRBJ2-3	.	TGTGCCAGCAGCCTGGAGGGCGGGTACACAGATACGCAGTATTTT	CASSLEGGYTDTQYF
.	TRBV7-2	TRBJ1-1	TRBD1	TGTGCCAGCAGCTTAATAGGACAGGGGGTCACTGAAGCTTTCTTT	CASSLIGQGVTEAFF
.	TRBV2	TRBJ1-1	.	TGTGCCAGCACCCCAGGGTTCACTGAAGCTTTCTTT	CASTPGFTEAFF
.	TRBV28	TRBJ1-6	.	TGTGCCAGCAGTTTGCCTCCAAGGGGTTCACCCCTCCACTTT	CASSLPPRGSPLHF
.	TRBV7-2	TRBJ1-3	.	TGTGCCAGCAGCGCGACTGGAAACACCATATATTTT	CASSATGNTIYF
.	TRBV19	TRBJ1-3	.	TGTGCCAGTAGTGCGCTTCAAAGCTCTGGAAACACCATATATTTT	CASSALQSSGNTIYF
.	TRBV27	TRBJ1-1	.	TGTGCCAGCAGTTCCAAGGGGTATGGACGGACTGAAGCTTTCTTT	CASSSKGYGRTEAFF
.	TRBV7-8	TRBJ2-3	TRBD2	TGTGCCAGCAGCTTAGGAGCGGGGCCAGATACGCAGTATTTT	CASSLGAGPDTQYF
.	TRBV11-2	TRBJ1-1	.	TGTGCCAGCAGCGTACGGGATAACCTACCGAACACTGAAGCTTTCTTT	CASSVRDNLPNTEAFF
.	TRBV27	TRBJ2-2	.	TGTGCCAGCAGTCCCTCCCGACTAGACACCGGGGAGCTGTTTTTT	CASSPSRLDTGELFF
.	TRBV3-1/TRBV3-2	TRBJ1-5	TRBD1	TGTGCCAGCAGCCAATCGACAGGGGAGCTCAATCAGCCCCAGCATTTT	CASSQSTGELNQPQHF
few	TRBV5-1	TRBJ2-1	TRBD2	TGCGCCAGCAGCGTGCAGGGACTAGCGGACAACAATGAGCAGTTCTTC	CASSVQGLADNNEQFF
.	TRBV15	TRBJ2-4	TRBD1	TGTGCCACCAGCAGAAATAGGGACAGGGGGTCCAAAAACATTCAGTACTTC	CATSRNRDRGSKNIQYF
.	TRBV5-1	TRBJ2-5	TRBD2	TGCGCCAGCAGCTTGGGCGGGGGGGAGACCCAGTACTTC	CASSLGGGETQYF
few	TRBV28	TRBJ1-1	TRBD1	TGTGCCAGCAGCATCGCGCTTACCTACAGGGGGCTAGAAGCTTTCTTT	CASSIALTYRGLEAFF
.	TRBV19	TRBJ1-5	TRBD1	TGTGCCAGTAGTAGGGGAGACTTCGGACAGGGCGGCAATCAGCCCCAGCATTTT	CASSRGDFGQGGNQPQHF
.	TRBV11-2	TRBJ2-1	TRBD2	TGTGCCATCGGACTAGCAGAAAAGTTCTTC	CAIGLAEKFF
.	TRBV2	TRBJ2-2	.	TGTGCCAGTCAAATAAACAGGGTCCCGGACACCGGGGAGCTGTTTTTT	CASQINRVPDTGELFF
once	TRBV7-9	TRBJ2-6	.	TGTGCCAGCAGCCCCCCCCTGGGGGCCAACGTCCTGACTTTC	CASSPPLGANVLTF
.	TRBV3-1/TRBV3-2	TRBJ1-1	TRBD1	TGTGCCAGCAGCCAAGAGGGGCGGGCCTACAGGGGACAGAACACTGAAGCTTTCTTT	CASSQEGRAYRGQNTEAFF
.	TRBV3-1/TRBV3-2	TRBJ2-3	TRBD1	TGTGCCAGCAGCCTTAGACAGGGTTTAGGAGATACGCAGTATTTT	CASSLRQGLGDTQYF
.	TRBV7-2	TRBJ2-5	TRBD2	TGTGCCAGCAGCGGGACTAGCGGAGAGACCCAGTACTTC	CASSGTSGETQYF
.	TRBV6-5	TRBJ2-3	TRBD2	TGTGCCAGCAGTTACAGGGCGGGAGCTAGCACAGATACGCAGTATTTT	CASSYRAGASTDTQYF
.	TRBV5-4	TRBJ2-1	TRBD2	TGTGCCAGCAGCTTGGGCGGGAGGGTTGATGAGCAGTTCTTC	CASSLGGRVDEQFF
.	TRBV19	TRBJ1-6	.	TGTGCCAGTAGTATGGGCAGGGAAAATTCACCCCTCCACTTT	CASSMGRENSPLHF
.	TRBV5-1	TRBJ2-1	TRBD2	TGCGCCAGCAGCTTATATGCGGGAGGGAACAATGAGCAGTTCTTC	CASSLYAGGNNEQFF
.	TRBV7-3	TRBJ2-2	TRBD1	TGTGCCAGCAGTTTTGGACAGGGGCGGACCGGGGAGCTGTTTTTT	CASSFGQGRTGELFF
.	TRBV5-1	TRBJ2-1	TRBD2	TGCGCCAGCAGCTTGTCCGAAACTAGCGGGAGGCGGTTCTTC	CASSLSETSGRRFF
.	TRBV30	TRBJ1-2	.	TGTGCCTGGAGTGTACCCAGAAAAGCTAACTATGGCTACACCTTC	CAWSVPRKANYGYTF
.	TRBV6-5	TRBJ2-2	TRBD2	TGTGCCAGCCCAGGGACTAGCGGGAACACCGGGGAGCTGTTTTTT	CASPGTSGNTGELFF
.	TRBV14	TRBJ2-2	TRBD1	TGTGCCAGCAGCCAAGCCCTACAGGGGGGACAGAACACCGGGGAGCTGTTTTTT	CASSQALQGGQNTGELFF
.	TRBV24-1	TRBJ1-5	TRBD1	TGTGCCACCAGTGATTTTGGCAGGGGGCTCGTGGGAGAACAGCCCCAGCATTTT	CATSDFGRGLVGEQPQHF
once	TRBV6-1	TRBJ2-2	.	TGTGCCAGCAGTGAACTTGACCGCCAGGAAGCCGGGGAGCTGTTTTTT	CASSELDRQEAGELFF
few	TRBV5-1	TRBJ1-1	TRBD1	TGCGCCAGCAGCTTAATAGGACAGGCGAACACTGAAGCTTTCTTT	CASSLIGQANTEAFF
.	TRBV7-9	TRBJ2-5	.	TGTGCCAGCAGCTTAGCTAGCGAAGCAGAGACCCAGTACTTC	CASSLASEAETQYF
few	TRBV9	TRBJ1-1	TRBD1	TGTGCCAGCAGCGCTGACAGGGTGGGCAACACTGAAGCTTTCTTT	CASSADRVGNTEAFF
.	TRBV5-1	TRBJ2-5	TRBD1	TGCGCCAGCGGGGGACAGGGAGTAATCCAAGAGACCCAGTACTTC	CASGGQGVIQETQYF
.	TRBV9	TRBJ2-5	.	TGTGCCAGCAGCGCCGGAGACAGGAAAGAGACCCAGTACTTC	CASSAGDRKETQYF
.	TRBV2	TRBJ1-6	.	TGTGCCAGCCGAGGGAGGGTTGGTAATTCACCCCTCCACTTT	CASRGRVGNSPLHF
.	TRBV5-1	TRBJ1-2	TRBD1	TGCGCCAGCAGGCCTTCCGGGACAGTCTCTAGATCTCGCTATGGCTACACCTTC	CASRPSGTVSRSRYGYTF
once	TRBV9	TRBJ1-3	.	TGTGCCAGCAGCCCAGCAGACCATCTTCAGGCTGGAAACACCATATATTTT	CASSPADHLQAGNTIYF
.	TRBV30	TRBJ1-2	TRBD1	TGTGCCGGCTTATCCAACAGGGGGAAGGGCTATGGCTACACCTTC	CAGLSNRGKGYGYTF
.	TRBV28	TRBJ1-2	.	TGTGCCAGCAGTGTACCGCCGCCGGCAGGGTCATCCCGTGGCTACACCTTC	CASSVPPPAGSSRGYTF
.	TRBV9	TRBJ1-1	TRBD1	TGTGCCAGCAGCGCCAGGGGGACAGGGAGCACTGAAGCTTTCTTT	CASSARGTGSTEAFF
.	TRBV4-1	TRBJ2-3	.	TGCGCCAGCAGCGAACAAACGGGGGTTACGCAGTATTTT	CASSEQTGVTQYF
.	TRBV11-3	TRBJ1-6	.	TGTGCCAGCAGCTTAGATCCAGGGAAGGGTTCACCCCTCCACTTT	CASSLDPGKGSPLHF
.	TRBV3-1/TRBV3-2	TRBJ2-1	.	TGTGCCAGCAGTATACTAGGTGGTGAGCAGTTCTTC	CASSILGGEQFF
.	TRBV2	TRBJ1-4	TRBD1	TGTGCCAGCAGTCCTCCTCCGCAGGGGGAGAGGCTGTTTTTT	CASSPPPQGERLFF
.	TRBV5-8	TRBJ1-4	.	TGTGCCAGCAGCCTAGGACTGGAAGCACCAAATGAAAAACTGTTTTTT	CASSLGLEAPNEKLFF
.	TRBV19	TRBJ1-2	.	TGTGCCAGTAGTATAGGGGATGGACAGCTGCTTCGTGGCTACACCTTC	CASSIGDGQLLRGYTF